This TCR beta chain was captured in a study of CD8 T cells in ankylosing spondylitis. This clonotype was detected a few times. Its matching antigen is unknown. The CDR3 runs 14 residues. V was clipped by 10 bases and J by 2 bases; unmatched bases: 9. CDR1 MNHNS and CDR2 SASEGT come from the germline V gene. The TCR beta libraries were generated through quantitative 5'-RACE incorporating molecular barcodes. TCRdb reprocessed the 5' RACE reads via MiXCR and lists one record per CDR3 protein. The profile covers around 39,000 distinct CDR3 sequences, with roughly an eighth appearing a single time and less than 35% taken by the ten largest. Whole-study findings and limits: One TCR beta motif, made up of fewer than 10 highly homologous variants, appeared characteristic of ankylosing spondylitis blood.

J is TRBJ2-5 and V is TRBV6-1; 8 bases match TRBD2. Input material: synovial fluid, either unsorted or a sorted T cell fraction (not recorded which). The receptor comes from a male donor with ankylosing spondylitis. The CDR3 region has the DNA TGTGCCACGTCCGGGAGGGTTCCGCAAGAGACCCAGTACTTC. This gives the protein CATSGRVPQETQYF.